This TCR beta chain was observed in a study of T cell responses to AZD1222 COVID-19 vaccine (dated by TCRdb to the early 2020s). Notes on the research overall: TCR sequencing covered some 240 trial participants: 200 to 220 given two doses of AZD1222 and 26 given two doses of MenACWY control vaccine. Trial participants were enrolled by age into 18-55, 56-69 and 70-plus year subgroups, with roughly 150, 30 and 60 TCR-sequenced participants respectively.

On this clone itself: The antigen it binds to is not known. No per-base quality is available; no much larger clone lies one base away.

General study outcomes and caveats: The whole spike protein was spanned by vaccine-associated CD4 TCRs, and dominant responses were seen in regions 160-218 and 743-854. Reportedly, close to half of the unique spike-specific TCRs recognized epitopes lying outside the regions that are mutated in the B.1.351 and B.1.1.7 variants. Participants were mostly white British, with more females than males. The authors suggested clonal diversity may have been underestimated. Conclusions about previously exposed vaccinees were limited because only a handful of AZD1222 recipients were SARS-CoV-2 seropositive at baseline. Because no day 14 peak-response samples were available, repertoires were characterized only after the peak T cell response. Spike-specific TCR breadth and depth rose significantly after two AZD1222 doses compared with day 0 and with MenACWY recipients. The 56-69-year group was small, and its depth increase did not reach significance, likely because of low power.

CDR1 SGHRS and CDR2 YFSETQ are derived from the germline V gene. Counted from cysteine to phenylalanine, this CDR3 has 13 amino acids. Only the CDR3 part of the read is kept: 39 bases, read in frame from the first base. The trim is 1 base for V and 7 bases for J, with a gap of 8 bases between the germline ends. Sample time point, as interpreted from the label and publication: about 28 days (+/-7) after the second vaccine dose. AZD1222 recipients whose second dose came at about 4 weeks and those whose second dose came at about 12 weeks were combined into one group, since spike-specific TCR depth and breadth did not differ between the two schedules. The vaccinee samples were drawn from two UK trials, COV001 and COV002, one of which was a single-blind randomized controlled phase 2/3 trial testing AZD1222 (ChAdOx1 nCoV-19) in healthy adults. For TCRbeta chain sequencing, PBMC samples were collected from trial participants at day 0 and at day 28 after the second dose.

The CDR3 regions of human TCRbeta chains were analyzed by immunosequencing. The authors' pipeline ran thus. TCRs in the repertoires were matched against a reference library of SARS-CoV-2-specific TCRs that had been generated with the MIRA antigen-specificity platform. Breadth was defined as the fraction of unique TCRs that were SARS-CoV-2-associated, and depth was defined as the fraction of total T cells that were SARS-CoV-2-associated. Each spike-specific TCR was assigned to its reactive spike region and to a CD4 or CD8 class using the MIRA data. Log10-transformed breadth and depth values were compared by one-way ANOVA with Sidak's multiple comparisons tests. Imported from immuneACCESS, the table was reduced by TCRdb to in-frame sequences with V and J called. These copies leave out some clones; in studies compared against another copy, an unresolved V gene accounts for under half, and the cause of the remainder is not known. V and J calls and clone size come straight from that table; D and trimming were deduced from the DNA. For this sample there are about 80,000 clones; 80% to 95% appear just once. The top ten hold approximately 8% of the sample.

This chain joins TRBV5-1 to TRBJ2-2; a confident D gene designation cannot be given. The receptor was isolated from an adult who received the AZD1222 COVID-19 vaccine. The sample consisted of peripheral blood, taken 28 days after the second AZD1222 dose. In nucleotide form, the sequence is TGCGCCAGCAGCTTGAACGACCACGGGGAGCTGTTTTTT. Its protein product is CASSLNDHGELFF.